This TCR beta chain comes out of a study of T cell repertoires in cytomegalovirus infection. CDR1 is MGHDK and CDR2 is SYGVNS in the germline V gene. V shed 3 bases and J shed 3 bases, with 15 bases lying between them. This CDR3 spans 16 amino acids. This clonotype was seen only a few times. Each CDR3 protein is one row after TCRdb ran MiXCR on the reads. The table has roughly 230,000 distinct CDR3 sequences, roughly 23% seen once. V and J are TRBV25-1 and TRBJ2-1; TRBD1 might be the D (6 bases). Material for sequencing was CD8+ T cells from PBMCs. This TCR was sampled from a human donor in good health (CMV status not recorded). Some clones in this sample may be carry-over from other donors' samples. CDR3 region: CASSDPAGQIYNEQFF. CDR3 DNA: TGTGCCAGCAGTGACCCAGCAGGACAGATCTACAATGAGCAGTTCTTC.